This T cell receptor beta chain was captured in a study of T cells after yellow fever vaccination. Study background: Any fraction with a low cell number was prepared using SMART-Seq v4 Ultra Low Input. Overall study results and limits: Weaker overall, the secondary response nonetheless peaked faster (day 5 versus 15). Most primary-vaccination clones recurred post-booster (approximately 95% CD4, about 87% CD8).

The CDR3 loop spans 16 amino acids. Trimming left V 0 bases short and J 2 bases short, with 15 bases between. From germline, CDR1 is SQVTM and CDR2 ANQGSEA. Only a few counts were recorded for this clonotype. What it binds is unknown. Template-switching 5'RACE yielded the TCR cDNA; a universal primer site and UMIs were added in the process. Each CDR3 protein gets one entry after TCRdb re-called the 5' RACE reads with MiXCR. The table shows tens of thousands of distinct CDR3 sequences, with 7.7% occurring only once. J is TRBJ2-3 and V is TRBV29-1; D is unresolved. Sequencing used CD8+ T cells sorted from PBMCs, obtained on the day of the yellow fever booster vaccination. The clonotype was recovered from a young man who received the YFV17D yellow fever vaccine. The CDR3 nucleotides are TGCAGCGTTGAAGATCTAGGACCGAGCCTCACAGATACGCAGTATTTT. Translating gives CSVEDLGPSLTDTQYF.